This section outlines one TCR beta chain sequence together with its context. Its specificity is unknown. The data stem from a study of cytomegalovirus exposure and HLA in healthy donors. Profiled with immunoSEQ multiplex PCR; TCRdb holds only in-frame clones, not every one. The sample includes under 65,000 clones, 89% of them seen just once. Study outcomes and limitations: CMV antigen specificity of three CMV-associated chains was confirmed in vitro. Generally TCR sequences proved uncommon, though certain public TCRs appeared in numerous donors. The listing of approximately 160 TCR beta chains classed them as cytomegalovirus-associated.

The sample comprised PBMCs. This clonotype was sampled from a woman aged 18-30 years in good health and CMV-seropositive.

The CDR3 DNA is TGTGCCAGCAGTCCGACGACAGGGCTAACCTACGAGCAGTACTTC. Amino acids: CASSPTTGLTYEQYF. The chain joins TRBV11-2 to TRBJ2-7, with TRBD1 matching over 7 bases. CDR3 length equals 15 residues. V was pared by 6 bases and J by 2 bases, with 10 bases of the junction left unmatched. Germline V gene sequence: CDR1 SGHAT, CDR2 FQNNGV.